This TCR beta chain is drawn from a study of blood T cell repertoires in COVID-19. Study at large: PBMCs, B-cell-depleted T cells, or T cells provided the cDNA or gDNA that made up the material.

Authors' data handling: Researchers report that nucleated cell counts were estimated from reference gene primer amplification. Method: immunoSEQ multiplex PCR; TCRdb's copy keeps in-frame clones and lacks some. The DNA was the basis for D and trimming; V, J and clone size are from that table. The sample carries roughly 99,000 clones, 81% recorded once. V lost 5 bases and J lost 9, with 11 bases in between. The CDR3 is 11 residues long. Germline V gene lookup returns CDR1 DFQATT and CDR2 SNEGSKA (reference sequence). This clone showed up just once. Sequenced: peripheral blood. This chain uses TRBV20-1 with TRBJ2-4; no reliable D call. The sequence was collected from a woman of 80 years or more with acute or convalescent COVID-19. CDR3 in DNA: TGCAGTGCTGCCCGAGAAAGCATTCAGTACTTC. Protein sequence: CSAARESIQYF.